This T cell receptor beta chain was identified during a study of CD8+ T cells in alopecia areata. Study outcomes and limitations: Patients showed less clear TCR sequence sharing than mice, possibly partly because of HLA diversity. Higher clonality was seen in lesional scalp than in normal scalp, especially in alopecia totalis/universalis.

As to this clone: Its specificity is not known.

CDR1 and CDR2 (germline): MDHEN, SYDVKM. The CDR3 has 12 residues. Extracted RNA was reverse transcribed into cDNA, the sequencing template. This table comes from immunoSEQ multiplex PCR, and its TCRdb copy is limited to in-frame clones, with some not included. The table lists about 37,000 clones, around half of them singletons. CD4+ lymphocytes from a handful of patients underwent sorting into CD25+CD127- populations. From alopecia areata patients, lesional scalp punch biopsies and peripheral blood were collected. Isolation of CD4+ and CD8+ T cells from PBMCs was achieved by sorting. The sample taken for sequencing was CD4+ Tregs sorted from blood. The V call is TRBV28, the J call TRBJ1-1, with D unclear. The sequence was obtained from a human donor with alopecia areata. The CDR3 nucleotides are TGTGCTATCGTAGCCATGAACACTGAAGCTTTCTTT. It encodes CAIVAMNTEAFF. Filled out from reference TRBV28 and TRBJ1-1, the complete variable domain reads DVKVTQSSRYLVKRTGEKVFLECVQDMDHENMFWYRQDPGLGLRLIYFSYDVKMKEKGDIPEGYSVSREKKERFSLILESASTNQTSMYLCAIVAMNTEAFFGQGTRLTVV.